This entry describes one TCR beta chain. Generated by immunoSEQ multiplex PCR, the TCRdb table keeps only in-frame clones and is missing some. Counted here are around 29,000 clones, just under 95% occurring once; the ten biggest clones make up over 0.7%. The J segment lost 4 bases and the V segment lost 5 bases, leaving 5 bases of the junction unmatched. CDR3 size: 14 residues. Germline CDR1 MNHEY, CDR2 SMNVEV (reference sequence). The data are from a study of graft-versus-host responses after intestinal transplantation. This material consisted of PBMCs, taken just over 65 days after intestinal transplant. The chain has TRBV27 and TRBJ1-3; 7 bases are a match to TRBD1. This TCR was recovered from a human patient who received an intestinal transplant, so some T cells may come from the graft donor. CDR3 sequence (DNA): TGTGCCAGCAGTCTACAGGGGTCAGGAAACACCATATATTTT. Amino acids: CASSLQGSGNTIYF.